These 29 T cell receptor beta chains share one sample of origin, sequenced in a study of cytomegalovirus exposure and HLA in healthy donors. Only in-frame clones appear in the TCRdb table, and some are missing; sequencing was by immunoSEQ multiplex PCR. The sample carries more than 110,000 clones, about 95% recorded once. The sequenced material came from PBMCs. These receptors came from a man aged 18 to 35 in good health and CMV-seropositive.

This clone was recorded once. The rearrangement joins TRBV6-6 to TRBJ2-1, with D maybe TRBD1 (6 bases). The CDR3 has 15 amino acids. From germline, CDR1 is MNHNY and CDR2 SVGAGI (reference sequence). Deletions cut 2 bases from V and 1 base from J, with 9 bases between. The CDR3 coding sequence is TGTGCCAGCAGTTACCCAGGACAGTCCTACAATGAGCAGTTCTTC. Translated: CASSYPGQSYNEQFF.

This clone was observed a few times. CDR3 residues: CASSGSGGTGELFF. For the CDR3, the DNA is TGTGCCAGCAGCGGGTCAGGGGGCACCGGGGAGCTGTTTTTT. The chain has TRBV7-3 and TRBJ2-2; 7 bases agree with TRBD1. Germline V CDR1 and CDR2: SGHTA, FQGTGA. After removal of 5 bases from V and 4 bases from J, the junction contained 4 bases not matched to a gene. This CDR3 has 14 residues.

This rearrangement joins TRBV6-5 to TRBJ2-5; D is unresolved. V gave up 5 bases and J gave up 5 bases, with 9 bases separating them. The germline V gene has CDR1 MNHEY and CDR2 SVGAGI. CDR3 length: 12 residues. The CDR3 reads CASSPAGETQYF. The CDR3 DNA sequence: TGTGCCAGCAGTCCCGCCGGGGAGACCCAGTACTTC.

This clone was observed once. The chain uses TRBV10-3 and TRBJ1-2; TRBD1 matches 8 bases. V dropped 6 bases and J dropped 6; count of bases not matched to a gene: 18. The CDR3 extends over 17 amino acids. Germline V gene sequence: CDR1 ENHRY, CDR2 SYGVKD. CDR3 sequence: CAISLQTDRGGIHGYTF. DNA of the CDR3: TGTGCCATCAGCTTACAGACTGACAGGGGAGGGATCCATGGCTACACCTTC.

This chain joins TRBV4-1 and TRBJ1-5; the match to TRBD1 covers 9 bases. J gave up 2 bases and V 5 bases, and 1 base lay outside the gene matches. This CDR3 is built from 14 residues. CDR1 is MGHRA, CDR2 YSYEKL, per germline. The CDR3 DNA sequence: TGCGCCAGCAGCTGGACAGGGGGCAATCAGCCCCAGCATTTT. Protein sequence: CASSWTGGNQPQHF.

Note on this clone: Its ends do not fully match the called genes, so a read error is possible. The CDR3 nucleotides read TGTGCCAGCAGCTTGCCACGACAAGGGACCCAGTACTTC. Protein sequence: CASSLPRQGTQYF. The chain carries TRBV5-6 and TRBJ2-5; D uncertain. CDR3 length equals 13 residues. The germline CDR1 and CDR2 sequences are SGHDT and YYEEEE.

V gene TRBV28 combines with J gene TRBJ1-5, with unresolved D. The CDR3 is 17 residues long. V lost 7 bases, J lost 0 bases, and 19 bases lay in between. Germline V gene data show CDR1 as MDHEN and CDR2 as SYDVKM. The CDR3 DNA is TGTGCCAGCACCGAGCATGGGAGAGGGTATAGCAATCAGCCCCAGCATTTT. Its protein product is CASTEHGRGYSNQPQHF.

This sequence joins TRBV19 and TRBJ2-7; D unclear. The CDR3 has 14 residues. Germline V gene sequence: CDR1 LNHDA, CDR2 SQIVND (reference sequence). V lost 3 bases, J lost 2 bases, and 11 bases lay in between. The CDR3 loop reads CASSMQGRPYEQYF. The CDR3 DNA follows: TGTGCCAGTAGTATGCAAGGCAGGCCCTACGAGCAGTACTTC. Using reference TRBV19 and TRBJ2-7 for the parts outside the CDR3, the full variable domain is DGGITQSPKYLFRKEGQNVTLSCEQNLNHDAMYWYRQDPGQGLRLIYYSQIVNDFQKGDIAEGYSVSREKKESFPLTVTSAQKNPTAFYLCASSMQGRPYEQYFGPGTRLTVT.

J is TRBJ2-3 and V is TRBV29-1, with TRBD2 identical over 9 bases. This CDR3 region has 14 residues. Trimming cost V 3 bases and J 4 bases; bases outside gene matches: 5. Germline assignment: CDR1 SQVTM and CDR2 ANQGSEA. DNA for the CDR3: TGCAGCGTTGATAGAGCGGGAGGTCCAGATACGCAGTATTTT. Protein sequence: CSVDRAGGPDTQYF.

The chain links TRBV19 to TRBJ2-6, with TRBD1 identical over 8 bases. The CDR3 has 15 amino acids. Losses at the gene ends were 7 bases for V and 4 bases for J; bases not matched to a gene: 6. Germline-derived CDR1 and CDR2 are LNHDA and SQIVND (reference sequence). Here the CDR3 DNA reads TGTGCCAGTAACGACAGGGGTGCGGGGGCCAACGTCCTGACTTTC. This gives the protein CASNDRGAGANVLTF.

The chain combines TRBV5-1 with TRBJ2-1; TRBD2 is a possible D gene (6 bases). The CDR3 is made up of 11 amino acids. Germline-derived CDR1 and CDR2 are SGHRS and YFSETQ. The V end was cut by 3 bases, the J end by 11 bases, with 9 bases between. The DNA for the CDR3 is TGCGCCAGCAGCTCCCGGGGGAAGCAGTTCTTC. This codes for CASSSRGKQFF.

The CDR3 protein is CASTQGFYGYTF. CDR3 nucleotides: TGTGCCAGCACGCAGGGTTTCTATGGCTACACCTTC. The chain carries TRBV28 and TRBJ1-2, with D possibly matching TRBD1 (5 bases). Germline V gene sequence: CDR1 MDHEN, CDR2 SYDVKM. The length of the CDR3 is 12 residues. Trimming took 7 bases from V and 4 from J, leaving 10 bases between them.

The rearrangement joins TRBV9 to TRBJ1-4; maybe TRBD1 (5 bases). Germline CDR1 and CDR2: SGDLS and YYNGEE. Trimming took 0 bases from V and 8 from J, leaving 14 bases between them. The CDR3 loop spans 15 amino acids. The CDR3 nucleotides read TGTGCCAGCAGCGTAGAGGGGTCGCCTCGGGAAAAACTGTTTTTT. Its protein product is CASSVEGSPREKLFF. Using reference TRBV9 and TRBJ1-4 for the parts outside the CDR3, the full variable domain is DSGVTQTPKHLITATGQRVTLRCSPRSGDLSVYWYQQSLDQGLQFLIQYYNGEERAKGNILERFSAQQFPDLHSELNLSSLELGDSALYFCASSVEGSPREKLFFGSGTQLSVL.

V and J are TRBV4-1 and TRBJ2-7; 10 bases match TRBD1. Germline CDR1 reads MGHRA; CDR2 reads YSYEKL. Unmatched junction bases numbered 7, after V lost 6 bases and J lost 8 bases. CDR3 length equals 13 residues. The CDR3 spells CASSEGQGRKQYF. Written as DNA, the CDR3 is TGCGCCAGCAGTGAGGGACAGGGGAGAAAGCAGTACTTC.

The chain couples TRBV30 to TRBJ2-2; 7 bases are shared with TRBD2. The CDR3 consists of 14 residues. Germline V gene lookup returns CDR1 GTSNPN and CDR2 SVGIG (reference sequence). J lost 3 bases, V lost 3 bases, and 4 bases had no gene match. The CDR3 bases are TGTGCCTGGAGAGGCGGGGGTGACACCGGGGAGCTGTTTTTT. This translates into CAWRGGGDTGELFF.

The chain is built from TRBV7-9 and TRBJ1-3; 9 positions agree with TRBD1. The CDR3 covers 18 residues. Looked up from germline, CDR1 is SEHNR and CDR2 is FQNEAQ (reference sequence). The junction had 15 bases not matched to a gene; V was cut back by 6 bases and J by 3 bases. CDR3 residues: CASSHRDREASYGNTIYF. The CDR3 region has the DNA TGTGCCAGCAGTCACCGGGACAGGGAGGCTAGTTATGGAAACACCATATATTTT.

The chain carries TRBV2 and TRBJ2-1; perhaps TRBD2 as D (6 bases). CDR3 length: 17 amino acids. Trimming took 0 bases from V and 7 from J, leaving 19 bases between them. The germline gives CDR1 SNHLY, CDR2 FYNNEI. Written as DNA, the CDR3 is TGTGCCAGCAGTGAAGCATTGTCGGCACCTGGGGGGAATGAGCAGTTCTTC. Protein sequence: CASSEALSAPGGNEQFF.

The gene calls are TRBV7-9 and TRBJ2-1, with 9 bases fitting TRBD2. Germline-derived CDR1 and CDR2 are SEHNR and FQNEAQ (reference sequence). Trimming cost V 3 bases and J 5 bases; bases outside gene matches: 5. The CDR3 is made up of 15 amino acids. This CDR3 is CASSFRSGSDNEQFF. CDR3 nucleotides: TGTGCCAGCAGCTTCCGTAGCGGGAGCGACAATGAGCAGTTCTTC. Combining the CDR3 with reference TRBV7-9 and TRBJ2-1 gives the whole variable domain DTGVSQNPRHKITKRGQNVTFRCDPISEHNRLYWYRQTLGQGPEFLTYFQNEAQLEKSRLLSDRFSAERPKGSFSTLEIQRTEQGDSAMYLCASSFRSGSDNEQFFGPGTRLTVL.

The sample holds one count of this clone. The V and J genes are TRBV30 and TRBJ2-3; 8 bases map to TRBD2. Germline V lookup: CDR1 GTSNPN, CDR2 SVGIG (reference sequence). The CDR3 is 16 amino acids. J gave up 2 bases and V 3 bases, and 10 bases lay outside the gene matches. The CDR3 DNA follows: TGTGCCTGGAGCGCCCCGTTGCGGGAGGACACAGATACGCAGTATTTT. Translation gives CAWSAPLREDTDTQYF. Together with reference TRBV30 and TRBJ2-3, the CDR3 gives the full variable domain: SQTIHQWPATLVQPVGSPLSLECTVEGTSNPNLYWYRQAAGRGLQLLFYSVGIGQISSEVPQNLSASRPQDRQFILSSKKLLLSDSGFYLCAWSAPLREDTDTQYFGPGTRLTVL.

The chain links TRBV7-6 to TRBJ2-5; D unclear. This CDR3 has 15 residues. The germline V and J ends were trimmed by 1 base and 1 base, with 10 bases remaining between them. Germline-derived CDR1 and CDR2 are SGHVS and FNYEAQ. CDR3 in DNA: TGTGCCAGCAGCTTAGATTATTTTCGCCAAGAGACCCAGTACTTC. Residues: CASSLDYFRQETQYF. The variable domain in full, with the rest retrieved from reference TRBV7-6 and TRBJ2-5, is GAGVSQSPRYKVTKRGQDVALRCDPISGHVSLYWYRQALGQGPEFLTYFNYEAQQDKSGLPNDRFSAERPEGSISTLTIQRTEQRDSAMYRCASSLDYFRQETQYFGPGTRLLVL.

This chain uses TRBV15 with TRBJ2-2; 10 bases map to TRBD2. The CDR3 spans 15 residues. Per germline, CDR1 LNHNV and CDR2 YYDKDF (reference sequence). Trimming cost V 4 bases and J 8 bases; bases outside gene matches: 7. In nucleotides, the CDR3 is TGTGCCACCAGCACCCCGGGACTAGCGAGAGGGGAGCTGTTTTTT. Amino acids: CATSTPGLARGELFF.

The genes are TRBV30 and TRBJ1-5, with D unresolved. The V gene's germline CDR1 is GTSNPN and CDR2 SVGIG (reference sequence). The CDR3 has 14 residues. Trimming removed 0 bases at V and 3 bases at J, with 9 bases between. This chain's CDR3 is CAWSVGQYNQPQHF. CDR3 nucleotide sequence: TGTGCCTGGAGTGTTGGGCAGTACAATCAGCCCCAGCATTTT.

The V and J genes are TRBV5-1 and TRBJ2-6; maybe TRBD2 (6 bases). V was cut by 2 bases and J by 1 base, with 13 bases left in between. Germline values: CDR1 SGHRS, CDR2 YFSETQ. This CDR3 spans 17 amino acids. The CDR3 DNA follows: TGCGCCAGCAGCTTAGATGGCCGGGAGTCTGGGGCCAACGTCCTGACTTTC. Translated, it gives CASSLDGRESGANVLTF.

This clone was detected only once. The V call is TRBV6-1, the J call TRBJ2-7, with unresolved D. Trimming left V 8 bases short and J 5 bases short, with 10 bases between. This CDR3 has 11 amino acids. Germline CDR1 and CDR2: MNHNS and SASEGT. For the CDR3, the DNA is TGTGCCAGCGGGCAGTTCGACGAGCAGTACTTC. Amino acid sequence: CASGQFDEQYF.

This chain's CDR3 is CAWWPGLAGGRSYNEQFF. The CDR3 bases are TGTGCCTGGTGGCCGGGACTAGCGGGAGGAAGGTCCTACAATGAGCAGTTCTTC. V gene TRBV30 combines with J gene TRBJ2-1; 15 nucleotides agree with TRBD2. This CDR3 has 18 residues. V lost 5 bases and J lost 1; bases outside the gene matches: 9. The germline gives CDR1 GTSNPN, CDR2 SVGIG (reference sequence).

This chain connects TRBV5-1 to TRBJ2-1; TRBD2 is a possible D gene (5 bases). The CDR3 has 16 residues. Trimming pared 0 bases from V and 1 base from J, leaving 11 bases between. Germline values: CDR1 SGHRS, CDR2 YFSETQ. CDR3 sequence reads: CASSLDGSPSYNEQFF. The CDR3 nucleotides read TGCGCCAGCAGCTTGGATGGGAGTCCTTCCTACAATGAGCAGTTCTTC. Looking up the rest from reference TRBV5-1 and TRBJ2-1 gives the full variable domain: KAGVTQTPRYLIKTRGQQVTLSCSPISGHRSVSWYQQTPGQGLQFLFEYFSETQRNKGNFPGRFSGRQFSNSRSEMNVSTLELGDSALYLCASSLDGSPSYNEQFFGPGTRLTVL.

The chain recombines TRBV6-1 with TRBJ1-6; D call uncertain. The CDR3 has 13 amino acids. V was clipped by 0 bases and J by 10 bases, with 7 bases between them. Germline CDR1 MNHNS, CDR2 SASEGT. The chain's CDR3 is CASSEARGSPLHF. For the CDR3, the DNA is TGTGCCAGCAGTGAAGCGCGAGGATCACCCCTCCACTTT.

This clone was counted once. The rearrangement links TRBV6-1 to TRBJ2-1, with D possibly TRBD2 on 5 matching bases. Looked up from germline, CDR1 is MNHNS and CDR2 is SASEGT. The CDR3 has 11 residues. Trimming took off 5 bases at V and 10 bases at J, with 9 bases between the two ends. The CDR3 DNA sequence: TGTGCCAGCAGTTCTAGCAACGAGCAGTTCTTC. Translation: CASSSSNEQFF.

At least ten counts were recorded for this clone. The CDR3 DNA sequence: TGTGCCAGCAGCACCCCAACCGGTGAAGAGCAGTACTTC. It yields the protein CASSTPTGEEQYF. V is TRBV11-1 and J is TRBJ2-7; D is ambiguous. CDR3 length: 13 residues. V was pared by 5 bases and J by 7 bases, with 15 bases between. Germline values: CDR1 SGHAT, CDR2 FQDESV (reference sequence).